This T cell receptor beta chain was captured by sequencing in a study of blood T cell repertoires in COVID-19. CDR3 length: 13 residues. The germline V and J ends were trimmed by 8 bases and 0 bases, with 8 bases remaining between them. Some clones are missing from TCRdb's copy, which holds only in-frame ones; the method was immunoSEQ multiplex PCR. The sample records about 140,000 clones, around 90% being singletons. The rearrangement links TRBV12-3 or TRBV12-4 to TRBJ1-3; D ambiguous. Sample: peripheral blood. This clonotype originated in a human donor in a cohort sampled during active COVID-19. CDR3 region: CASSVASGNTIYF. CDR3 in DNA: TGTGCCAGCTCGGTTGCCTCTGGAAACACCATATATTTT.